The 2 T cell receptor beta chains listed next were all sequenced from one sample in a study of T cell responses to AZD1222 COVID-19 vaccine. Data came from immunoSEQ multiplex PCR; TCRdb stores just in-frame clones and leaves some out. Seen here are under 200,000 clones, approximately 90% observed once, and the top ten hold about 1.6%. The specimen comprised peripheral blood, sampled on day 0 of AZD1222 vaccination. These receptors all come from an adult in good health.

The CDR3 DNA reads TGTGCCAGCAGCTTACAAGGCAAGGCCGGGCGTGGGGCCAACGTCCTGACTTTC. Amino acids: CASSLQGKAGRGANVLTF. This sequence joins TRBV7-2 and TRBJ2-6; D is uncertain. In germline, CDR1 is SGHTA, CDR2 FQGNSA. The length of the CDR3 is 18 residues. The germline V and J ends were trimmed by 2 bases and 3 bases, with 17 bases remaining between them.

The chain uses TRBV11-3 and TRBJ2-7; a possible D gene is TRBD1 (6 bases). The length of the CDR3 is 15 residues. Germline V lookup: CDR1 SGHNT, CDR2 YENEEA. V was clipped by 1 base and J by 0 bases, with 10 bases between them. The CDR3 is CASSLGQASSYEQYF. The DNA for the CDR3 is TGTGCCAGCAGCTTAGGACAGGCTAGCTCCTACGAGCAGTACTTC.